The clone carrying this TCR beta chain was detected only a few times. The data derive from a study of cytomegalovirus exposure and HLA in healthy donors. Looked up from germline, CDR1 is SGHDT and CDR2 is YYEEEE. The CDR3 runs 16 residues. Losses at the gene ends were 1 base for V and 1 base for J; bases not matched to a gene: 3. The PCR had 60 Vbeta and 13 Jbeta primers. The data were produced by immunoSEQ multiplex PCR, yet TCRdb's version contains in-frame clones alone and is incomplete. The sample has around 99,000 clones; 70% to 80% are singletons. Sequences were obtained from PBMCs. This clonotype was sampled from a man aged 40-50 years in good health and CMV-seronegative. The chain couples TRBV5-6 to TRBJ2-1; 9 nucleotides match TRBD2. The CDR3 DNA reads TGTGCCAGCAGCTTGAGCGGGGGGCTTTCCTACAATGAGCAGTTCTTC. Protein product: CASSLSGGLSYNEQFF.